A selection of T cell receptor beta chains follows, all from one sample in a study of blood T cell repertoires in COVID-19. Assay: immunoSEQ multiplex PCR; the TCRdb copy retains only in-frame clones and omits some. The repertoire has hundreds of thousands of clones, about nine tenths of them found once; the top ten carry around 15%. What was sequenced was PBMCs or T cells enriched from blood (not recorded which). The receptors stem from a man between 18 and 29 years old who had recovered from COVID-19. The CDR3 runs from the conserved cysteine through the conserved F or W. Fields, in order: clone size, D gene, V gene, J gene, CDR3 protein, CDR3 DNA. D genes are given only for firm matches. Some rows have no size entry. The others give once, few or many, or a class for an expanded clone.

clone_size: -; d_call: TRBD1; v_call: TRBV6-6; j_call: TRBJ1-3; cdr3_aa: CASSYPGQKGNTIYF; cdr3_nt: TGTGCCAGCAGTTATCCGGGACAGAAGGGAAACACCATATATTTT
clone_size: -; d_call: -; v_call: TRBV24-1; j_call: TRBJ2-3; cdr3_aa: CATSRSVDTQYF; cdr3_nt: TGTGCCACCAGCAGGTCCGTGGATACGCAGTATTTT
clone_size: -; d_call: TRBD1; v_call: TRBV7-9; j_call: TRBJ1-1; cdr3_aa: CASSTYTGGRTEAFF; cdr3_nt: TGTGCCAGCAGCACATACACAGGGGGCCGGACTGAAGCTTTCTTT
clone_size: -; d_call: TRBD1; v_call: TRBV11-3; j_call: TRBJ1-5; cdr3_aa: CASSLEGQGLNQPQHF; cdr3_nt: TGTGCCAGCAGCCTCGAGGGACAGGGTCTCAATCAGCCCCAGCATTTT
clone_size: -; d_call: -; v_call: TRBV30; j_call: TRBJ1-3; cdr3_aa: CACTSGSGNTIYF; cdr3_nt: TGTGCCTGTACCTCAGGGTCTGGAAACACCATATATTTT
clone_size: once; d_call: -; v_call: TRBV2; j_call: TRBJ1-1; cdr3_aa: CASSARESTEAFF; cdr3_nt: TGTGCCAGCAGTGCCCGGGAGAGCACTGAAGCTTTCTTT
clone_size: -; d_call: -; v_call: TRBV14; j_call: TRBJ1-4; cdr3_aa: CASSPGPGWTNEKLFF; cdr3_nt: TGTGCCAGCAGCCCAGGGCCCGGTTGGACTAATGAAAAACTGTTTTTT
clone_size: few; d_call: -; v_call: TRBV27; j_call: TRBJ1-3; cdr3_aa: CASILRGHSGNTIYF; cdr3_nt: TGTGCCAGCATCCTCCGGGGACACTCTGGAAACACCATATATTTT
clone_size: once; d_call: TRBD1; v_call: TRBV24-1; j_call: TRBJ2-1; cdr3_aa: CATSDGGQGKGYNEQFF; cdr3_nt: TGTGCCACCAGTGATGGTGGACAGGGGAAGGGCTACAATGAGCAGTTCTTC
clone_size: -; d_call: TRBD1; v_call: TRBV27; j_call: TRBJ1-5; cdr3_aa: CASMRQGGNQPQHF; cdr3_nt: TGTGCCAGCATGCGACAGGGCGGGAATCAGCCCCAGCATTTT
clone_size: -; d_call: -; v_call: TRBV18; j_call: TRBJ1-4; cdr3_aa: CASSPIQLSGVTNEKLFF; cdr3_nt: TGTGCCAGCTCACCAATCCAGTTATCGGGGGTCACTAATGAAAAACTGTTTTTT
clone_size: -; d_call: TRBD2; v_call: TRBV5-8; j_call: TRBJ2-3; cdr3_aa: CASSHRLAGIQYF; cdr3_nt: TGTGCCAGCAGCCACCGACTAGCGGGCATACAGTATTTT
clone_size: -; d_call: TRBD1; v_call: TRBV24-1; j_call: TRBJ2-2; cdr3_aa: CATSDLPPTGIAGELFF; cdr3_nt: TGTGCCACCAGTGATTTACCTCCGACAGGGATTGCCGGGGAGCTGTTTTTT
clone_size: -; d_call: -; v_call: TRBV19; j_call: TRBJ2-1; cdr3_aa: CASSPGLFNEQFF; cdr3_nt: TGTGCCAGTAGTCCGGGACTCTTCAATGAGCAGTTCTTC
clone_size: once; d_call: -; v_call: TRBV7-9; j_call: TRBJ2-1; cdr3_aa: CASSPPDSSYNEQFF; cdr3_nt: TGTGCCAGCAGCCCGCCCGACAGTTCCTACAATGAGCAGTTCTTC
clone_size: -; d_call: -; v_call: TRBV7-2; j_call: TRBJ2-7; cdr3_aa: CASSLLGAWSYEQYF; cdr3_nt: TGTGCCAGCAGCTTACTGGGGGCTTGGTCCTACGAGCAGTACTTC
clone_size: -; d_call: TRBD1; v_call: TRBV5-4; j_call: TRBJ1-1; cdr3_aa: CASSSGPTGEEAFF; cdr3_nt: TGTGCCAGCAGCTCCGGACCGACAGGGGAGGAAGCTTTCTTT
clone_size: -; d_call: TRBD2; v_call: TRBV4-1; j_call: TRBJ2-1; cdr3_aa: CASSSNSGGANNEQFF; cdr3_nt: TGCGCCAGCAGCTCTAATAGCGGGGGCGCAAACAATGAGCAGTTCTTC
clone_size: -; d_call: -; v_call: TRBV2; j_call: TRBJ1-5; cdr3_aa: CASSEEGGGNQPQHF; cdr3_nt: TGTGCCAGCAGTGAAGAGGGTGGGGGGAATCAGCCCCAGCATTTT
clone_size: -; d_call: -; v_call: TRBV5-5; j_call: TRBJ2-3; cdr3_aa: CASSSLGNTQYF; cdr3_nt: TGTGCCAGCAGTTCGCTAGGAAATACGCAGTATTTT
clone_size: -; d_call: -; v_call: TRBV4-1; j_call: TRBJ1-2; cdr3_aa: CASRMMVQVPGGYTF; cdr3_nt: TGCGCCAGCAGAATGATGGTCCAGGTTCCTGGCGGCTACACCTTC
clone_size: -; d_call: TRBD1; v_call: TRBV7-2; j_call: TRBJ2-5; cdr3_aa: CASSLGDRARETQYF; cdr3_nt: TGTGCCAGCAGCTTAGGGGACAGGGCTCGAGAGACCCAGTACTTC
clone_size: -; d_call: -; v_call: TRBV30; j_call: TRBJ1-6; cdr3_aa: CAWTRGQSNSPLHF; cdr3_nt: TGTGCCTGGACACGAGGGCAAAGTAATTCACCCCTCCACTTT
clone_size: many; d_call: -; v_call: TRBV6-5; j_call: TRBJ2-2; cdr3_aa: CASSYAGLGDTGELFF; cdr3_nt: TGTGCCAGCAGTTACGCGGGGTTAGGGGACACCGGGGAGCTGTTTTTT
clone_size: once; d_call: -; v_call: TRBV15; j_call: TRBJ2-2; cdr3_aa: CATSNPAELNTGELFF; cdr3_nt: TGTGCCACCAGCAATCCTGCGGAGTTGAACACCGGGGAGCTGTTTTTT
clone_size: -; d_call: -; v_call: TRBV4-1; j_call: TRBJ2-1; cdr3_aa: CASSELAGNAYNEQFF; cdr3_nt: TGCGCCAGCAGCGAACTCGCAGGAAACGCTTACAATGAGCAGTTCTTC
clone_size: -; d_call: -; v_call: TRBV5-4; j_call: TRBJ2-5; cdr3_aa: CASSPGQKNIEETQYF; cdr3_nt: TGTGCCAGCAGCCCCGGACAGAAAAATATTGAAGAGACCCAGTACTTC
clone_size: few; d_call: -; v_call: TRBV2; j_call: TRBJ1-1; cdr3_aa: CASSVQQASEAFF; cdr3_nt: TGTGCCAGCAGTGTCCAACAGGCCTCTGAAGCTTTCTTT
clone_size: -; d_call: TRBD2; v_call: TRBV6-1; j_call: TRBJ2-7; cdr3_aa: CASSERGTIPYEQYF; cdr3_nt: TGTGCCAGCAGTGAAAGAGGGACTATTCCCTACGAGCAGTACTTC
clone_size: -; d_call: TRBD1; v_call: TRBV29-1; j_call: TRBJ2-1; cdr3_aa: CSVATGTGFNEQFF; cdr3_nt: TGCAGCGTCGCTACCGGGACAGGGTTCAATGAGCAGTTCTTC
clone_size: -; d_call: -; v_call: TRBV5-6; j_call: TRBJ1-2; cdr3_aa: CASSLVLYRQAQNYGYTF; cdr3_nt: TGTGCCAGCAGCTTGGTGTTATATCGACAGGCGCAAAACTATGGCTACACCTTC
clone_size: -; d_call: TRBD2; v_call: TRBV6-5; j_call: TRBJ2-2; cdr3_aa: CASRFAGGQTGELFF; cdr3_nt: TGTGCCAGCAGGTTTGCGGGAGGGCAGACCGGGGAGCTGTTTTTT
clone_size: -; d_call: -; v_call: TRBV4-1; j_call: TRBJ2-2; cdr3_aa: CASSRGGMNTGELFF; cdr3_nt: TGCGCCAGCAGCAGGGGGGGGATGAACACCGGGGAGCTGTTTTTT
clone_size: few; d_call: TRBD2; v_call: TRBV4-2; j_call: TRBJ2-1; cdr3_aa: CASSQESLAGESSYNEQFF; cdr3_nt: TGTGCCAGCAGCCAAGAATCCCTAGCGGGAGAATCGTCCTACAATGAGCAGTTCTTC
clone_size: -; d_call: TRBD1; v_call: TRBV5-1; j_call: TRBJ1-4; cdr3_aa: CASSFEGAEKLFF; cdr3_nt: TGCGCCAGCAGCTTCGAGGGGGCTGAAAAACTGTTTTTT
clone_size: -; d_call: TRBD2; v_call: TRBV2; j_call: TRBJ2-1; cdr3_aa: CASSGLVNEQFF; cdr3_nt: TGTGCCAGCAGCGGACTAGTAAATGAGCAGTTCTTC
clone_size: once; d_call: -; v_call: TRBV7-9; j_call: TRBJ2-7; cdr3_aa: CASTQAGLHYEQYF; cdr3_nt: TGTGCCAGCACCCAGGCAGGGCTCCACTACGAGCAGTACTTC
clone_size: -; d_call: TRBD2; v_call: TRBV11-2; j_call: TRBJ2-3; cdr3_aa: CASSLGLTSGSTDTQYF; cdr3_nt: TGTGCCAGCAGCCTAGGGTTAACTAGCGGGAGCACGGATACGCAGTATTTT
clone_size: -; d_call: -; v_call: TRBV27; j_call: TRBJ1-5; cdr3_aa: CASSLSRGNQPQHF; cdr3_nt: TGTGCCAGCAGCCTATCCAGGGGCAATCAGCCCCAGCATTTT
clone_size: -; d_call: -; v_call: TRBV7-2; j_call: TRBJ2-1; cdr3_aa: CASSFPGGSYNEQFF; cdr3_nt: TGTGCCAGCAGCTTCCCAGGGGGGTCCTACAATGAGCAGTTCTTC
clone_size: -; d_call: TRBD1; v_call: TRBV25-1; j_call: TRBJ1-2; cdr3_aa: CASRPGQGGLIGYTF; cdr3_nt: TGTGCCAGCAGGCCGGGACAGGGGGGTCTTATTGGCTACACCTTC
clone_size: -; d_call: -; v_call: TRBV5-1; j_call: TRBJ2-1; cdr3_aa: CASSGLGAGRYNEQFF; cdr3_nt: TGCGCCAGCAGCGGTTTAGGGGCAGGGAGGTACAATGAGCAGTTCTTC
clone_size: -; d_call: -; v_call: TRBV7-9; j_call: TRBJ2-5; cdr3_aa: CASSLGLIQETQYF; cdr3_nt: TGTGCCAGCAGCCTAGGACTAATCCAAGAGACCCAGTACTTC
clone_size: -; d_call: -; v_call: TRBV2; j_call: TRBJ1-2; cdr3_aa: CASVGSNYGYTF; cdr3_nt: TGTGCCAGCGTCGGGAGTAACTATGGCTACACCTTC
clone_size: -; d_call: -; v_call: TRBV5-4; j_call: TRBJ1-6; cdr3_aa: CASSLAPQGDNSPLHF; cdr3_nt: TGTGCCAGCAGCTTGGCCCCACAGGGTGATAATTCACCCCTCCACTTT
clone_size: -; d_call: TRBD2; v_call: TRBV4-1; j_call: TRBJ2-3; cdr3_aa: CASSSSGRARTDTQYF; cdr3_nt: TGCGCCAGCAGCTCTAGCGGGAGGGCCCGCACAGATACGCAGTATTTT